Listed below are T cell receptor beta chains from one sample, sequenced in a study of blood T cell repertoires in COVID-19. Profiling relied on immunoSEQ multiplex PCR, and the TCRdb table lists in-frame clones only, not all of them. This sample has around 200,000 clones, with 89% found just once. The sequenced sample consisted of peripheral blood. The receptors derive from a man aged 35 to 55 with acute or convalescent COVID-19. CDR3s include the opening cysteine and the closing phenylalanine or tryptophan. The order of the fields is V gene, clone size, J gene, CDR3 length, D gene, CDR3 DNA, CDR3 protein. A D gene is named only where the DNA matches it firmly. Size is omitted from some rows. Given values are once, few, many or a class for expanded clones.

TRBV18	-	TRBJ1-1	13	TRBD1	TGTGCCAGTTTACAGGGGGGGGACACTGAAGCTTTCTTT	CASLQGGDTEAFF
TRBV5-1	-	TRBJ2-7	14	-	TGCGCCAGCAGCTTGCGGACAGACTCCTACGAGCAGTACTTC	CASSLRTDSYEQYF
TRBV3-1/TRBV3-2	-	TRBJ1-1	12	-	TGTGCCAGCAGCCACGAGAGCACTGAAGCTTTCTTT	CASSHESTEAFF
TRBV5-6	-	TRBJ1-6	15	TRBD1	TGTGCCAGCAGCTTTGGACAGGGGCTTTCTTCACCCCTCCACTTT	CASSFGQGLSSPLHF
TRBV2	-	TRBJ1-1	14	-	TGTGCCAGCAGTGCCACAGGGATTGGCACTGAAGCTTTCTTT	CASSATGIGTEAFF
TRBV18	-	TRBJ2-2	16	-	TGTGCCAGCTCGCTCATGGGGCAGGAGAACACCGGGGAGCTGTTTTTT	CASSLMGQENTGELFF
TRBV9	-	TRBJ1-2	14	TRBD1	TGTGCCAGCAGAACCCAGGGGGCAGATTATGGCTACACCTTC	CASRTQGADYGYTF
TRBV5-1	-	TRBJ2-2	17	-	TGCGCCAGCAGCCCTGGACAGTTACCCGCGAACACCGGGGAGCTGTTTTTT	CASSPGQLPANTGELFF
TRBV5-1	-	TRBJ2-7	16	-	TGCGCCAGCAGCTTGGTGGGCGCGGGGGCAAGAGGCGAGCAGTACTTC	CASSLVGAGARGEQYF
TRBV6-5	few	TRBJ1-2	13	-	TGTGCCAGCACCCCAGACAGTAACTATGGCTACACCTTC	CASTPDSNYGYTF
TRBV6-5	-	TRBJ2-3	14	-	TGTGCCAGCAGTTACCATGATCGCGCAGATACGCAGTATTTT	CASSYHDRADTQYF
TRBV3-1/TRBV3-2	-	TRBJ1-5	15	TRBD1	TGTGCCAGCAGCCAATCCGACAGGGCTGGCCAGCCCCAGCATTTT	CASSQSDRAGQPQHF
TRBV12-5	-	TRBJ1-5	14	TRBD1	TGTGCTAGTGGGGAGGGGACAGGGTGGCAGCCCCAGCATTTT	CASGEGTGWQPQHF
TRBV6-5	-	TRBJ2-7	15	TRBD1	TGTGCCAGCAGTTACATAGGACAGGGGGCTTCCGAGCAGTACTTC	CASSYIGQGASEQYF
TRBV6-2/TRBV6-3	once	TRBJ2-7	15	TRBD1	TGTGCCAGCAGTTGGACAGGGGGGGTCTCCTACGAGCAGTACTTC	CASSWTGGVSYEQYF